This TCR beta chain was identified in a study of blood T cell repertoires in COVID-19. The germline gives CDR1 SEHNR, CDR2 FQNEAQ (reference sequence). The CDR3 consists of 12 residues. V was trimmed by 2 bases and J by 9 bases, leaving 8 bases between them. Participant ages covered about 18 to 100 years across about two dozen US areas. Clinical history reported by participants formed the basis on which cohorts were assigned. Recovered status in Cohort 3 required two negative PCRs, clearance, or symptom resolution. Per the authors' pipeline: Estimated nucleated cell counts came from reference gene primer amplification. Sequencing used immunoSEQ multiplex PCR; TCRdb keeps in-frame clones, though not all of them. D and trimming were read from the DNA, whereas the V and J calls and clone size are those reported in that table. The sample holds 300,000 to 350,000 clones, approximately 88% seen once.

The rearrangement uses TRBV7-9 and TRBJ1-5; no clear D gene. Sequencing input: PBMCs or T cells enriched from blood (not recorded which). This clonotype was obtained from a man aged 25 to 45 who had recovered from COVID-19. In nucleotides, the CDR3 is TGTGCCAGCAGCTTATCCGGCGGGCCCCAGCATTTT. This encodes CASSLSGGPQHF. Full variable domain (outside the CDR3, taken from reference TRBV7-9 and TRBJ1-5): DTGVSQNPRHKITKRGQNVTFRCDPISEHNRLYWYRQTLGQGPEFLTYFQNEAQLEKSRLLSDRFSAERPKGSFSTLEIQRTEQGDSAMYLCASSLSGGPQHFGDGTRLSIL.